This TCR beta chain was documented in a study of shared clonotypes between healthy human individuals. Background on the study: Per-donor plates numbered three CD4 naive, three CD4 memory, two CD8 naive and one CD8 memory.

Evenly divided among several immunoSEQ plates was the genomic DNA of each subset. Profiled with immunoSEQ multiplex PCR; TCRdb holds only in-frame clones, not every one. The sample includes 2.5 million or so clones, around 94% seen only once; the top ten take 0.14%. CDR1 is SGHDT and CDR2 is YYEEEE in the germline V gene. CDR3 length: 14 amino acids. The TCR comes from a young man in good health. Sequencing input: naive CD4+ T cells sorted from blood. Subset reported: CD45RA+ positively selected. The chain uses TRBV5-6 and TRBJ2-5; 8 bases are shared with TRBD1. The J call may be incorrect, as the DNA end agrees better with TRBJ2-7. The CDR3 nucleotides are TGTGCCAGCAGTGGACAGGGAGATTCCTACGAGCAGTACTTC. Encoded protein: CASSGQGDSYEQYF.